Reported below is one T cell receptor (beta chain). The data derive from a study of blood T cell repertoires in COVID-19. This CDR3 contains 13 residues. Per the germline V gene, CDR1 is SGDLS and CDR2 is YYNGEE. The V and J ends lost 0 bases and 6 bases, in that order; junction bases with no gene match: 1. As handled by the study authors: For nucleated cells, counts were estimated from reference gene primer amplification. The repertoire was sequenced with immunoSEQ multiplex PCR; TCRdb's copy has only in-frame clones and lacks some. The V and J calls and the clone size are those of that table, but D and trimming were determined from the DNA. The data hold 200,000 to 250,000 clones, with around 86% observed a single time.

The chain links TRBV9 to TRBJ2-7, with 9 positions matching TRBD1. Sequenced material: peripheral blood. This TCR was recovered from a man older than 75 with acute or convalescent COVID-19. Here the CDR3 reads CASSVGQGGEQYF. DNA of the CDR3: TGTGCCAGCAGCGTAGGACAGGGGGGCGAGCAGTACTTC.